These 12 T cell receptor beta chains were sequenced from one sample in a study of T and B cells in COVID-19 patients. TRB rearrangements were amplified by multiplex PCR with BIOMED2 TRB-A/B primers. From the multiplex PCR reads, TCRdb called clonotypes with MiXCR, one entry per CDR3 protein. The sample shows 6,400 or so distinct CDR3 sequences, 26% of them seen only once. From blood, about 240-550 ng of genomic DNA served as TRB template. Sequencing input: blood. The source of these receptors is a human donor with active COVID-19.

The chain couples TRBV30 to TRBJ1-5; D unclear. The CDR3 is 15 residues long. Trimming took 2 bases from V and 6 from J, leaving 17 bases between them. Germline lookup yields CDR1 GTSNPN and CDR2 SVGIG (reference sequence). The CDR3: CAWSPGGPAGQPQHF. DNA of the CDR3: TGTGCCTGGAGTCCGGGCGGGCCAGCCGGTCAGCCCCAGCATTTT.

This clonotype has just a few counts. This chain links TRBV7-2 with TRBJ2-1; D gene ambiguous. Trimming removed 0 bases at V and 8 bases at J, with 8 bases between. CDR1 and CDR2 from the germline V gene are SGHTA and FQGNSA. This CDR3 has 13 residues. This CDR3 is CASSLAAIHEQFF. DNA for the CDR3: TGTGCCAGCAGCTTAGCCGCGATTCATGAGCAGTTCTTC.

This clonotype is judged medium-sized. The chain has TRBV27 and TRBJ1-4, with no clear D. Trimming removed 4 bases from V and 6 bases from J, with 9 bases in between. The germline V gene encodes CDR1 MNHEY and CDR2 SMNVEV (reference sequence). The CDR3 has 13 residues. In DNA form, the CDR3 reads TGTGCCAGCAGTTCGGTCTGGGATGAAAAACTGTTTTTT. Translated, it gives CASSSVWDEKLFF.

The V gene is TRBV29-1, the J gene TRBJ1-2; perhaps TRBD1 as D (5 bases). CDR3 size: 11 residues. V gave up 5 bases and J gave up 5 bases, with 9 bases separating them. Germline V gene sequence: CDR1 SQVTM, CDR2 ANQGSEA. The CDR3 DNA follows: TGCAGCGTTCGGGACGGTTATGGCTACACCTTC. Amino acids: CSVRDGYGYTF.

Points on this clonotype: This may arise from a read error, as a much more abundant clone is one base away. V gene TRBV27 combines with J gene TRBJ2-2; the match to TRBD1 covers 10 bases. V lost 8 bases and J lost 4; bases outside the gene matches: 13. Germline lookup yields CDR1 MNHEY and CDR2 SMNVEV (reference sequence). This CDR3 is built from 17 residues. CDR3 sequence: CASLKPPGQGITGELFF. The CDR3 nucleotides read TGTGCCAGCTTAAAACCACCGGGACAGGGGATCACCGGGGAGCTGTTTTTT.

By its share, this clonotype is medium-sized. CDR3 DNA sequence: TGTGCCAGCAGCTTAAAATACGAGCAGTACTTC. This gives the protein CASSLKYEQYF. This chain uses TRBV27 with TRBJ2-7; D is ambiguous. Germline V gene sequence: CDR1 MNHEY, CDR2 SMNVEV (reference sequence). V was trimmed by 6 bases and J by 4 bases, leaving 7 bases between them. The CDR3 covers 11 residues.

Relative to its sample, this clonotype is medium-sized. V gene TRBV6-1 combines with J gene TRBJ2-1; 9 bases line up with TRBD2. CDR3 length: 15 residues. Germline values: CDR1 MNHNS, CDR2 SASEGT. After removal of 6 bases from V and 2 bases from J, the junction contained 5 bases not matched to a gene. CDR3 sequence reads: CASSISGGPYNEQFF. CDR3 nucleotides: TGTGCCAGCAGCATTAGCGGGGGTCCCTACAATGAGCAGTTCTTC.

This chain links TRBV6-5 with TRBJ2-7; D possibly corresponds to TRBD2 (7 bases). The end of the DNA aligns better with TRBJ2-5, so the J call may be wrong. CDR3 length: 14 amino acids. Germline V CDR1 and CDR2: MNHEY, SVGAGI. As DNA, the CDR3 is TGTGCCAGCAGTTACGAGGGGGGGAGAGAGACCCAGTACTTC. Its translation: CASSYEGGRETQYF.

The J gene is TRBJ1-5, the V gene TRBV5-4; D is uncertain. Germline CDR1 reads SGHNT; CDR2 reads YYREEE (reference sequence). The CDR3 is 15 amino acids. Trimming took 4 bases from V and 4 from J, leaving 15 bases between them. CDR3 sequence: CASSGEFLGNQPQHF. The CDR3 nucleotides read TGTGCCAGCAGCGGGGAGTTCTTAGGGAATCAGCCCCAGCATTTT.

CDR3 amino acids: CASSMWTKGDTQYF. The CDR3, as DNA: TGTGCCAGCAGCATGTGGACGAAGGGAGATACGCAGTATTTT. This chain links TRBV6-5 with TRBJ2-3; D not certain. The CDR3 length is 14 residues. V was clipped by 6 bases and J by 5 bases, with 15 bases between them. The germline gives CDR1 MNHEY, CDR2 SVGAGI.

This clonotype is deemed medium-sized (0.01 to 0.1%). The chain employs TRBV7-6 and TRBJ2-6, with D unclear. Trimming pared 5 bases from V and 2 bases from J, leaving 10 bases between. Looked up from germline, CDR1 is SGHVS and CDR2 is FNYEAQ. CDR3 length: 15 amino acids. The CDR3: CASSPGGTGANVLTF. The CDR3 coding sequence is TGTGCCAGCAGCCCCGGTGGGACTGGGGCCAACGTCCTGACTTTC.

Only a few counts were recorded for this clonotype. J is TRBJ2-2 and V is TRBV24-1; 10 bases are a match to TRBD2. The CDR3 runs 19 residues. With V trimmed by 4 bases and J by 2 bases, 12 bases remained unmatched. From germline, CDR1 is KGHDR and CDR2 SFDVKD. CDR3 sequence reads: CATSDLGLARGFNTGELFF. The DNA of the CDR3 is TGTGCCACCAGTGACCTGGGACTAGCGAGAGGATTTAACACCGGGGAGCTGTTTTTT.